Here is one TCR beta chain with its context. This sample was taken from a study of blood T cell repertoires in COVID-19. Study overall: Acute and convalescent COVID-19 samples came from the United States, Italy and Spain.

Per the study methods: Nucleated cell counts were estimated from reference gene primer amplification. The table came from immunoSEQ multiplex PCR; TCRdb's copy has only in-frame clones and leaves some out. V, J and clone size were drawn from that table, and D and trimming were deduced from the DNA. The table lists some 90,000 clones, 70% to 85% of them singletons. Germline V gives CDR1 DFQATT, CDR2 SNEGSKA (reference sequence). The CDR3 runs 11 residues. The V end was cut by 3 bases, the J end by 18 bases, with 15 bases between. The chain uses TRBV20-1 and TRBJ1-6, with D perhaps matching TRBD1 (6 bases). The sequence was obtained from a man in his 70s with active or convalescent COVID-19. The sample consisted of peripheral blood. The DNA for the CDR3 is TGCAGTGCTAGCTCGGGACATGAATCCCACTTT. Residues: CSASSGHESHF.